This TCR beta chain appears in the sequencing data of a study of blood T cell repertoires in COVID-19. For the study at large: Whether acute or convalescent, the COVID-19 samples came from the United States, Italy and Spain.

Methods used by the authors: Reference gene primer amplification gave estimated nucleated cell counts. TCRdb's table, derived via immunoSEQ multiplex PCR, lists solely in-frame clones and lacks some. D and trimming were read from the DNA, whereas the V and J calls and clone size are those reported in that table. This sample has 310,000 or so clones; roughly 90% occur once, and the top ten carry roughly 1.1%. CDR3 length equals 15 residues. The trim removed 0 bases at V and 0 bases at J, leaving 0 bases unmatched. From germline, CDR1 is LGHNA and CDR2 YSLEER. Individuals drawn from around 25 US areas were about 18 to 95 years old.

This chain connects TRBV4-3 to TRBJ1-2; 8 positions match TRBD1. The sequence came from a woman in her 30s who had recovered from COVID-19. The specimen sequenced was PBMCs or T cells enriched from blood (not recorded which). The CDR3 sequence: CASSQEGQANYGYTF. CDR3 sequence (DNA): TGCGCCAGCAGCCAAGAGGGACAGGCTAACTATGGCTACACCTTC.